This TCR beta chain was identified during a study of blood T cell repertoires in COVID-19. Turning to the study itself: The United States, Italy and Spain were the sources of the acute and convalescent COVID-19 samples. The cDNA or gDNA used as material had been derived from T cells, B-cell-depleted T cells, or PBMCs.

TCRdb's table, derived via immunoSEQ multiplex PCR, lists solely in-frame clones and lacks some. The sample yields around 150,000 clones, roughly 88% seen once. Material: peripheral blood. This receptor was obtained from a man aged 55 to 70 with active or convalescent COVID-19.

The CDR3 coding sequence is TGCGCCAGCAGACTCGACAGGGTTGGTGCCGGGGAGCTGTTTTTT. This codes for CASRLDRVGAGELFF. The chain carries TRBV5-1 and TRBJ2-2; 7 bases agree with TRBD1. This CDR3 contains 15 residues. Germline CDR1 reads SGHRS; CDR2 reads YFSETQ. With V trimmed by 5 bases and J by 6 bases, 10 bases remained unmatched. The full variable domain, its missing parts supplied by reference TRBV5-1 and TRBJ2-2, is KAGVTQTPRYLIKTRGQQVTLSCSPISGHRSVSWYQQTPGQGLQFLFEYFSETQRNKGNFPGRFSGRQFSNSRSEMNVSTLELGDSALYLCASRLDRVGAGELFFGEGSRLTVL.